The following is a T cell receptor beta chain sequence with its context. The record originates from a study of T cells expressing NK-cell markers. From the 5' RACE reads, TCRdb lists one entry per CDR3 protein and no DNA. This sample's table has 300,000 to 500,000 distinct CDR3 sequences. Germline values: CDR1 LGHDT, CDR2 YNNKEL (reference sequence). The CDR3 has 13 amino acids. The source material was blood T cells: a sorted CD56 or NKG2C T cell subset, CD4+ or CD8+ T cells, or bulk PBMC T cells (not recorded which). The sequence derives from a woman aged 50 to 65 in good health. The rearrangement links TRBV3-1 to TRBJ1-2. The CDR3: CASSLPRGRGYTF. The full variable domain, with the rest looked up from reference TRBV3-1 and TRBJ1-2, is DTAVSQTPKYLVTQMGNDKSIKCEQNLGHDTMYWYKQDSKKFLKIMFSYNNKELIINETVPNRFSPKSPDKAHLNLHINSLELGDSAVYFCASSLPRGRGYTFGSGTRLTVV.